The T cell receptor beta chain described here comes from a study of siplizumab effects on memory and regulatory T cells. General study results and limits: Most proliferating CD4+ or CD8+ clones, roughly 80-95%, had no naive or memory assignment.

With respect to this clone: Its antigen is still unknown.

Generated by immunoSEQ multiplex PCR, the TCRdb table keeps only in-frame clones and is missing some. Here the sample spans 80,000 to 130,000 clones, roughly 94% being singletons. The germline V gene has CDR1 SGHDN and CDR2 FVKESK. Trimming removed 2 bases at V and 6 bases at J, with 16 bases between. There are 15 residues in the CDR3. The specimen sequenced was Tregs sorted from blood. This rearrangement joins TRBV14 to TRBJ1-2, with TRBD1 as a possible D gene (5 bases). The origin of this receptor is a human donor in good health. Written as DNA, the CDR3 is TGTGCCAGCAGCCAATTCCGAGACAGCCTTCATGGCTACACCTTC. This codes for CASSQFRDSLHGYTF. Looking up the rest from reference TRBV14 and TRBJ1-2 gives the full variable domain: EAGVTQFPSHSVIEKGQTVTLRCDPISGHDNLYWYRRVMGKEIKFLLHFVKESKQDESGMPNNRFLAERTGGTYSTLKVQPAELEDSGVYFCASSQFRDSLHGYTFGSGTRLTVV.